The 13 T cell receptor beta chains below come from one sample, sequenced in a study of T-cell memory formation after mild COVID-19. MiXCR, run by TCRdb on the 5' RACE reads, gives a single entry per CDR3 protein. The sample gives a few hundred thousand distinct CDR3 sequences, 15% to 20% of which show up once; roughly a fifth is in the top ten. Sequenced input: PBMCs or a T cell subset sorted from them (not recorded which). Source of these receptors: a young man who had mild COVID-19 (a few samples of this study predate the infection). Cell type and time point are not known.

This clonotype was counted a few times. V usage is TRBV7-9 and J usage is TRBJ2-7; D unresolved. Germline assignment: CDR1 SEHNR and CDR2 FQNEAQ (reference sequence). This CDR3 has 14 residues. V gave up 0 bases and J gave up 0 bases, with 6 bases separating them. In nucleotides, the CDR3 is TGTGCCAGCAGCTTAGCGGCCAGCTCCTACGAGCAGTACTTC. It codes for CASSLAASSYEQYF.

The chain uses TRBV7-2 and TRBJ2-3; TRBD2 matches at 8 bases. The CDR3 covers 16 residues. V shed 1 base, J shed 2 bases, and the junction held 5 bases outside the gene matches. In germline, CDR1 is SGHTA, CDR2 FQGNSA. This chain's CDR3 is CASSLGGAGATDTQYF. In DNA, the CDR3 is TGTGCCAGCAGCTTAGGGGGAGCGGGGGCCACAGATACGCAGTATTTT.

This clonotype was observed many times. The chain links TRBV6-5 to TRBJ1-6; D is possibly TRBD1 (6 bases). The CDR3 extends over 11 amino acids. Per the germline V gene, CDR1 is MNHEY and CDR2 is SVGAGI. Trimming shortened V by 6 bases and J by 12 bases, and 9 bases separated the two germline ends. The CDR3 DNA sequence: TGTGCCAGCAGACAGGGTGGACCCCTCCACTTT. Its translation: CASRQGGPLHF.

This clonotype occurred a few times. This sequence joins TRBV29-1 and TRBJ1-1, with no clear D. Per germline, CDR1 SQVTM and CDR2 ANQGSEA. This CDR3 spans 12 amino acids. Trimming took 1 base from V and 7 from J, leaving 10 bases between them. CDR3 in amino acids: CSVEVGDFEAFF. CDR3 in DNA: TGCAGCGTTGAAGTTGGGGATTTTGAAGCTTTCTTT.

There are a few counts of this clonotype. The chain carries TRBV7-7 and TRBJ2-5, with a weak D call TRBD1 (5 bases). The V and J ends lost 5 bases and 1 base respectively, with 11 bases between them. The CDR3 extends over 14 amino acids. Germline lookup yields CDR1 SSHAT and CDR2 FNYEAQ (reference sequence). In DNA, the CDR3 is TGTGCCAGCAGCGTTGTTGGGGCCCAAGAGACCCAGTACTTC. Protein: CASSVVGAQETQYF.

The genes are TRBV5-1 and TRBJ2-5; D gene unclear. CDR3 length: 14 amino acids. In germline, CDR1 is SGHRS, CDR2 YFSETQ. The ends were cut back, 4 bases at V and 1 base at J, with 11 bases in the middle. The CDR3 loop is CASSTQVTQETQYF. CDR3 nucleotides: TGCGCCAGCAGCACGCAGGTTACCCAAGAGACCCAGTACTTC.

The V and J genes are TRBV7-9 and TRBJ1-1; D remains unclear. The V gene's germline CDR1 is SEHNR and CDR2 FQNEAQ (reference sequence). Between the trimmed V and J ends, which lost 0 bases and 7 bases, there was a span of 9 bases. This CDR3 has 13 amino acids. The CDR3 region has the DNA TGTGCCAGCAGCTTAGCAGACAAAGGTGAAGCTTTCTTT. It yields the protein CASSLADKGEAFF.

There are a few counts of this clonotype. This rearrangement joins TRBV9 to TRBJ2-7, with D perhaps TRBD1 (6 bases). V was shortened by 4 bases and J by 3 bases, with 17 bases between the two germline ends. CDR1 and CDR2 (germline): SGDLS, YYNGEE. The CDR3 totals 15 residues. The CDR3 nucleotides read TGTGCCAGCAGCCCCATGGGACACCCCAGCTACGAGCAGTACTTC. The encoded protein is CASSPMGHPSYEQYF. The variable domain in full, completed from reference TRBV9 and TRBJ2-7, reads DSGVTQTPKHLITATGQRVTLRCSPRSGDLSVYWYQQSLDQGLQFLIQYYNGEERAKGNILERFSAQQFPDLHSELNLSSLELGDSALYFCASSPMGHPSYEQYFGPGTRLTVT.

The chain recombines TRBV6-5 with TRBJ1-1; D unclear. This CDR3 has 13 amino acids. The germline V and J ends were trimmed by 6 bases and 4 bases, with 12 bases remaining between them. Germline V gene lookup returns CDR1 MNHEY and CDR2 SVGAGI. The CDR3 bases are TGTGCCAGCAGCCCTTGGGGTAGCACTGAAGCTTTCTTT. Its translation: CASSPWGSTEAFF.

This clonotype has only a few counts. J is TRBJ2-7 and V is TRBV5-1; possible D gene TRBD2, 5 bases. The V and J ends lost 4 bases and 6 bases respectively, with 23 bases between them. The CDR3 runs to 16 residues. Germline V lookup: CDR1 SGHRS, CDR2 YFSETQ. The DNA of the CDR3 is TGCGCCAGCAGCCTCCGGACTGGTGAGGGTTCTTCCGAGCAGTACTTC. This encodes CASSLRTGEGSSEQYF.

CDR3 DNA sequence: TGTGCCAGCAGCTTACCGACTCCCGGGGGCGCCAGAGGGCCATACAATGAGCAGTTCTTC. Encoded protein: CASSLPTPGGARGPYNEQFF. The V call is TRBV7-9, the J call TRBJ2-1; D might be TRBD1 or TRBD2, each matching 6 bases. Germline loops: CDR1 SEHNR, CDR2 FQNEAQ (reference sequence). V lost 2 bases and J 4 bases, leaving 27 bases between the germline ends. The CDR3 contains 20 residues.

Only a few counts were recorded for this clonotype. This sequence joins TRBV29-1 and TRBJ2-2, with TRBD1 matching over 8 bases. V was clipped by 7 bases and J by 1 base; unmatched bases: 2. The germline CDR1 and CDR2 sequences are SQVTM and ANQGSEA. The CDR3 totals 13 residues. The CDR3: CSADRGNTGELFF. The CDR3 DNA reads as TGCAGCGCTGACAGGGGGAACACCGGGGAGCTGTTTTTT.

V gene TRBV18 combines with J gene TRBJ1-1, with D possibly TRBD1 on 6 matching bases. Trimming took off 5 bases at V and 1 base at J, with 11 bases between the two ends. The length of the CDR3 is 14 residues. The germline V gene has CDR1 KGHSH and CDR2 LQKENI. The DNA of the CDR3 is TGTGCCAGCTCATCAGGGGCGGGGAACACTGAAGCTTTCTTT. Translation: CASSSGAGNTEAFF.